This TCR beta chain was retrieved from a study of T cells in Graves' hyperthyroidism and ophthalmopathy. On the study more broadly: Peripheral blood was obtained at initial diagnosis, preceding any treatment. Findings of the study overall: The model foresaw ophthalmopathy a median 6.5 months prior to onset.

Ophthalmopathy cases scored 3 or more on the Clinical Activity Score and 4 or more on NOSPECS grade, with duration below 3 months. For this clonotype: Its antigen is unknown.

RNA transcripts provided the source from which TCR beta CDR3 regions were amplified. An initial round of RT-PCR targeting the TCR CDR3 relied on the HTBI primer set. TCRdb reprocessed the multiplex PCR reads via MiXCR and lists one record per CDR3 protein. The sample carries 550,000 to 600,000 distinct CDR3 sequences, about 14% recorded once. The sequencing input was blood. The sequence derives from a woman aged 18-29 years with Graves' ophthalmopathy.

CDR3 nucleotide sequence: TGTGCCAGCAGCCAAAACAGACTCCTACCCTACGAGCAGTACTTC. Amino acids: CASSQNRLLPYEQYF. The chain employs TRBV14 and TRBJ2-7, with D hard to call. Trimming stripped 2 bases from V and 2 bases from J, with 13 bases between. This CDR3 has 15 amino acids. Germline-derived CDR1 and CDR2 are SGHDN and FVKESK.